The 5 T cell receptor beta chains below were found in one sample sequenced in a study of blood T cell repertoires in COVID-19. Libraries were prepared by immunoSEQ multiplex PCR; TCRdb keeps only in-frame clonotypes and omits some of them. The sample contains over 300,000 clones, 80% to 90% of which appear only once. Sequencing was done on a sample of peripheral blood. These receptors were collected from a man aged 18 to 29 who had recovered from COVID-19.

The chain couples TRBV6-2 or TRBV6-3 to TRBJ2-7; 7 nucleotides match TRBD1. V was pared by 3 bases and J by 3 bases, with 11 bases of the junction left unmatched. The germline V gene has CDR1 MNHEY and CDR2 SVGEGT. The CDR3 is 16 amino acids. For the CDR3, the DNA is TGTGCCAGCAGTTATACGGGACAGACGATAGACTACGAGCAGTACTTC. Its protein product is CASSYTGQTIDYEQYF.

The V call is TRBV18, the J call TRBJ2-1; tentatively, D is TRBD2 (6 bases). The ends were cut back, 5 bases at V and 4 bases at J, with 12 bases in the middle. Looked up from germline, CDR1 is KGHSH and CDR2 is LQKENI. This CDR3 contains 14 residues. The CDR3 DNA follows: TGTGCCAGCTCAGCGGGACTGATATACAATGAGCAGTTCTTC. Residues: CASSAGLIYNEQFF.

V is TRBV29-1 and J is TRBJ1-2, with 7 bases that match TRBD1. Germline V gene data show CDR1 as SQVTM and CDR2 as ANQGSEA. The CDR3 covers 13 residues. After removal of 2 bases from V and 1 base from J, the junction contained 1 base not matched to a gene. The CDR3 DNA reads as TGCAGCGTTGAAAGGGGGCTTAACTATGGCTACACCTTC. Translation: CSVERGLNYGYTF.

V is TRBV2 and J is TRBJ1-1; D possibly corresponds to TRBD1 (5 bases). This CDR3 has 14 amino acids. Germline CDR1 SNHLY, CDR2 FYNNEI. Trimming removed 1 base from V and 5 bases from J, with 11 bases in between. DNA of the CDR3: TGTGCCAGCAGTGAAGAGGGGAAAGGGACTGAAGCTTTCTTT. Its protein product is CASSEEGKGTEAFF.

This chain uses TRBV7-9 with TRBJ2-7; D is unresolved. V lost 3 bases to trimming and J lost 4 bases, with 13 bases between them. Germline CDR1 SEHNR, CDR2 FQNEAQ (reference sequence). CDR3 length: 14 amino acids. In DNA, the CDR3 is TGTGCCAGCAGCTTTGGCGGAAACTCTTACGAGCAGTACTTC. Protein product: CASSFGGNSYEQYF.